What follows are 22 T cell receptor beta chains derived from one specimen sequenced in a study of T cell responses to AZD1222 COVID-19 vaccine. The table came from immunoSEQ multiplex PCR; TCRdb's copy has only in-frame clones and leaves some out. Here the sample spans about 150,000 clones, 80% to 90% being singletons. The sample here was peripheral blood, taken 28 days after the second AZD1222 dose. Receptor source: an adult who received the AZD1222 COVID-19 vaccine.

This clone was counted at least ten times. The chain couples TRBV5-4 to TRBJ1-6, with D tentatively TRBD1 (6 bases). V lost 1 base to trimming and J lost 7 bases, with 12 bases between them. The length of the CDR3 is 15 residues. Germline CDR1 SGHNT, CDR2 YYREEE (reference sequence). The chain's CDR3 is CASSLQGPGNSPLHF. CDR3 DNA sequence: TGTGCCAGCAGCTTGCAGGGGCCTGGGAATTCACCCCTCCACTTT. The entire variable domain, with the rest obtained from reference TRBV5-4 and TRBJ1-6, is as follows: ETGVTQSPTHLIKTRGQQVTLRCSSQSGHNTVSWYQQALGQGPQFIFQYYREEENGRGNFPPRFSGLQFPNYSSELNVNALELDDSALYLCASSLQGPGNSPLHFGNGTRLTVT.

The chain employs TRBV27 and TRBJ2-7, with D possibly being TRBD2 (7 bases). Trimming stripped 5 bases from V and 2 bases from J, with 16 bases between. CDR3 length: 15 residues. Germline V gene sequence: CDR1 MNHEY, CDR2 SMNVEV (reference sequence). Here the CDR3 DNA reads TGTGCCAGCAGTCCACACCGGGGGGCTACCTACGAGCAGTACTTC. Protein: CASSPHRGATYEQYF.

The chain joins TRBV27 to TRBJ2-1; 13 positions agree with TRBD2. CDR3 length: 15 residues. V shed 0 bases, J shed 7 bases, and the junction held 0 bases outside the gene matches. Germline values: CDR1 MNHEY, CDR2 SMNVEV (reference sequence). CDR3 residues: CASSLSTSGGNEQFF. As DNA, the CDR3 is TGTGCCAGCAGTTTATCGACTAGCGGGGGGAATGAGCAGTTCTTC.

V usage is TRBV6-4 and J usage is TRBJ1-2; 7 bases line up with TRBD1. The germline CDR1 and CDR2 sequences are MRHNA and SNTAGT. The CDR3 loop spans 13 amino acids. The V gene end was trimmed by 6 bases and the J gene end by 0 bases; junction bases not matched to a gene: 1. CDR3: CASSRGTNYGYTF. DNA of the CDR3: TGTGCCAGCAGCAGGGGGACTAACTATGGCTACACCTTC.

This sequence joins TRBV19 and TRBJ1-5, with D possibly matching TRBD1 (5 bases). Between the trimmed V and J ends, which lost 5 bases and 1 base, there was a span of 9 bases. This CDR3 is built from 14 residues. Per germline, CDR1 LNHDA and CDR2 SQIVND (reference sequence). The CDR3 is CASSVAGSNQPQHF. The CDR3 region has the DNA TGTGCCAGTAGTGTGGCAGGGAGCAATCAGCCCCAGCATTTT. Full variable domain (rest looked up from reference TRBV19 and TRBJ1-5): DGGITQSPKYLFRKEGQNVTLSCEQNLNHDAMYWYRQDPGQGLRLIYYSQIVNDFQKGDIAEGYSVSREKKESFPLTVTSAQKNPTAFYLCASSVAGSNQPQHFGDGTRLSIL.

The CDR3 DNA reads as TGTGCCAGCAGTGAAGTAGGGGGCGCTGGGGGCTACACCTTC. Translating gives CASSEVGGAGGYTF. The gene calls are TRBV2 and TRBJ1-2, with 7 bases fitting TRBD1. V lost 1 base and J lost 8; bases outside the gene matches: 7. This CDR3 spans 14 amino acids. Germline-derived CDR1 and CDR2 are SNHLY and FYNNEI.

The rearrangement joins TRBV2 to TRBJ1-2; TRBD1 aligns across 8 bases. The V gene's germline CDR1 is SNHLY and CDR2 FYNNEI. V lost 3 bases and J lost 4; bases outside the gene matches: 4. The length of the CDR3 is 14 residues. CDR3 sequence: CASSDRGPSYGYTF. As DNA, the CDR3 is TGTGCCAGCAGTGACAGGGGGCCTAGCTATGGCTACACCTTC.

This clone was recorded a few times. The chain combines TRBV1 with TRBJ2-7; TRBD1 is taken as the D call from the table, unchecked against the DNA. TRBV1 is described as a pseudogene. CDR3 size: 17 residues. As DNA, the CDR3 is TGCACCAGCAGCCAAAGTCTGTTCAGACACGTCCACTACGAGCAGTACTTC. Translation gives CTSSQSLFRHVHYEQYF.

V and J are TRBV2 and TRBJ2-1; perhaps TRBD2 as D (5 bases). Germline V gene sequence: CDR1 SNHLY, CDR2 FYNNEI. The CDR3 is 14 amino acids. V gave up 8 bases and J gave up 2 bases, with 13 bases separating them. CDR3 coding DNA: TGTGCCAGCGCGATAGCGAGAACCTACAATGAGCAGTTCTTC. Translation gives CASAIARTYNEQFF.

The chain couples TRBV30 to TRBJ1-1, with D unresolved. CDR1 and CDR2 (germline): GTSNPN, SVGIG (reference sequence). The germline V and J ends were trimmed by 8 bases and 0 bases, with 10 bases remaining between them. The CDR3 loop spans 12 amino acids. The DNA for the CDR3 is TGTGCCCAAGGGCGGATGAACACTGAAGCTTTCTTT. This sequence encodes CAQGRMNTEAFF.

This clone appeared a few times. The chain carries TRBV18 and TRBJ2-1, with 9 nucleotides matching TRBD1. The CDR3 is made up of 13 amino acids. The V gene end was trimmed by 4 bases and the J gene end by 10 bases; junction bases not matched to a gene: 5. The germline gives CDR1 KGHSH, CDR2 LQKENI. The CDR3 reads CASSLKQGAEQFF. CDR3 DNA sequence: TGTGCCAGCTCACTCAAACAGGGGGCCGAGCAGTTCTTC.

The chain employs TRBV5-4 and TRBJ1-2, with D hard to call. The CDR3 runs to 16 residues. V lost 2 bases, J lost 6 bases, and 20 bases lay in between. Germline V gene data show CDR1 as SGHNT and CDR2 as YYREEE (reference sequence). CDR3 bases: TGTGCCAGCAGCTTCGATCCGGGAGGCCTGGGTGATGGCTACACCTTC. Protein product: CASSFDPGGLGDGYTF.

The rearrangement uses TRBV5-6 and TRBJ2-2; the D gene is possibly TRBD1 (5 bases). V was shortened by 2 bases and J by 3 bases, with 8 bases between the two germline ends. CDR3 length: 14 amino acids. Germline CDR1 reads SGHDT; CDR2 reads YYEEEE. This CDR3 is CASSFQGYTGELFF. CDR3 sequence (DNA): TGTGCCAGCAGCTTCCAGGGTTACACCGGGGAGCTGTTTTTT.

The DNA of the CDR3 is TGTGCCAGCAGTTTGACAGGGTTAACTAACTATGGCTACACCTTC. This translates into CASSLTGLTNYGYTF. V usage is TRBV28 and J usage is TRBJ1-2; 7 nucleotides align to TRBD1. This CDR3 contains 15 residues. Germline loops: CDR1 MDHEN, CDR2 SYDVKM. V shed 3 bases and J 0 bases; nucleotides not matched to a gene: 4.

The J gene is TRBJ2-1, the V gene TRBV21-1. TRBV21-1 is designated a pseudogene. CDR3 length equals 16 residues. This chain's CDR3 is CASSSRWGITYNEQFF. CDR3 bases: TGTGCCAGCAGTTCCCGTTGGGGGATCACATACAATGAGCAGTTCTTC.

The gene calls are TRBV7-2 and TRBJ2-2; D remains unclear. From germline, CDR1 is SGHTA and CDR2 FQGNSA. The CDR3 is 12 amino acids. With 5 bases removed from V and 5 bases from J, the gap between germline ends came to 6 bases. Here the CDR3 reads CASSRSTGELFF. The CDR3 DNA is TGTGCCAGCAGCCGCAGTACCGGGGAGCTGTTTTTT.

This clone occurred a few times. This chain uses TRBV11-1 with TRBJ2-1; possibly TRBD1 for D (6 bases). CDR3 length: 15 residues. Germline-derived CDR1 and CDR2 are SGHAT and FQDESV (reference sequence). V lost 1 base, J lost 4 bases, and 11 bases lay in between. The CDR3 spells CASSLDRAPYNEQFF. CDR3 DNA: TGTGCCAGCAGCTTAGACAGGGCTCCTTACAATGAGCAGTTCTTC.

The chain uses TRBV4-1 and TRBJ1-2; TRBD1 is a possible D gene (6 bases). The CDR3 runs to 14 residues. Trimming stripped 1 base from V and 5 bases from J, with 11 bases between. The germline V gene encodes CDR1 MGHRA and CDR2 YSYEKL. The CDR3 spells CASSQGGTYYGYTF. The CDR3 DNA reads TGCGCCAGCAGCCAAGGGGGGACATATTATGGCTACACCTTC.

The chain has TRBV6-5 and TRBJ1-5; tentative D call: TRBD1 (5 bases). Trimming took 2 bases from V and 2 from J, leaving 10 bases between them. The CDR3 contains 15 residues. Germline CDR1 MNHEY, CDR2 SVGAGI. CDR3 nucleotide sequence: TGTGCCAGCAGTTACGGGGGGATTGGCAATCAGCCCCAGCATTTT. Translating gives CASSYGGIGNQPQHF.

This clone appeared a few times. The chain recombines TRBV19 with TRBJ1-2; TRBD1 aligns across 9 bases. This CDR3 spans 14 amino acids. V was pared by 4 bases and J by 6 bases, with 6 bases of the junction left unmatched. CDR1 is LNHDA and CDR2 is SQIVND in the germline V gene (reference sequence). Here the CDR3 DNA reads TGTGCCAGTAGTACTCCGGGACAGGGTCATGGCTACACCTTC. The encoded protein is CASSTPGQGHGYTF.

J is TRBJ2-2 and V is TRBV7-2; weak D call: TRBD1 (6 bases). V lost 5 bases, J lost 4 bases, and 11 bases lay in between. Germline lookup yields CDR1 SGHTA and CDR2 FQGNSA. CDR3 size: 14 residues. The CDR3 reads CASSPQGFTGELFF. As DNA, the CDR3 is TGTGCCAGCAGCCCACAGGGTTTCACCGGGGAGCTGTTTTTT.

Here the CDR3 reads CASSQGDPYEQYF. CDR3 nucleotides: TGTGCCAGCAGCCAGGGGGACCCCTACGAGCAGTACTTC. The chain recombines TRBV4-2 with TRBJ2-7; D tentatively reads TRBD1 or TRBD2 (5 bases each). Trimming took 3 bases from V and 2 from J, leaving 8 bases between them. The CDR3 totals 13 residues. Germline lookup yields CDR1 LGHNA and CDR2 YNFKEQ.